The 24 T cell receptor beta chains below all came from one sample that was sequenced in a study of OX40 agonist ivuxolimab in advanced cancers. TCRdb's copy holds only in-frame clones and misses some; the assay was immunoSEQ multiplex PCR. The sample yields fewer than 25,000 clones, 75% to 90% seen once. The sequenced sample was CD4+ or CD8+ T cells sorted from blood, obtained in a trial of the OX40 agonist ivuxolimab. These receptor sequences come from an adult with an advanced solid tumor such as melanoma, head and neck, liver or kidney cancer.

This clone has a single count. The V gene is TRBV6-5, the J gene TRBJ2-1, with TRBD2 identical over 9 bases. This CDR3 comprises 14 residues. Trimming cost V 8 bases and J 4 bases; bases outside gene matches: 6. Germline V lookup: CDR1 MNHEY, CDR2 SVGAGI. The CDR3 loop is CASGSSGEYNEQFF. The DNA for the CDR3 is TGTGCCAGCGGATCTAGCGGGGAGTACAATGAGCAGTTCTTC.

The V call is TRBV27, the J call TRBJ2-1, with D unresolved. The CDR3 sequence is 18 residues long. Germline V CDR1 and CDR2: MNHEY, SMNVEV (reference sequence). The V and J ends lost 0 bases and 5 bases respectively, with 20 bases between them. The CDR3 region is CASSLSLLSVAPHNEQFF. The CDR3 DNA is TGTGCCAGCAGTTTATCGTTATTGTCGGTGGCCCCACACAATGAGCAGTTCTTC.

Concerning this clone itself: One end of the junction is discordant with germline, which a read error may explain. The same CDR3 can be traced to other DNA sequences in this sample. The genes are TRBV5-4 and TRBJ1-1; D unresolved. The CDR3 has 13 amino acids. Germline V gene sequence: CDR1 SGHNT, CDR2 YYREEE (reference sequence). CDR3 bases: TGTGCCAGCAGCTTGATGGCAAGCACTGAAGCCTTCTTT. Its translation is CASSLMASTEAFF.

This sequence joins TRBV5-8 and TRBJ1-5, with D uncertain. V was cut by 4 bases and J by 2 bases, with 13 bases left in between. Germline CDR1 is SGHTS and CDR2 is YDEGEE. The CDR3 is 15 residues long. CDR3 sequence: CASSQVPERNQPQHF. In nucleotides, the CDR3 is TGTGCCAGCAGCCAAGTACCGGAGCGCAATCAGCCCCAGCATTTT. The full variable domain, its missing parts supplied by reference TRBV5-8 and TRBJ1-5, is EAGVTQSPTHLIKTRGQQATLRCSPISGHTSVYWYQQALGLGLQFLLWYDEGEERNRGNFPPRFSGRQFPNYSSELNVNALELEDSALYLCASSQVPERNQPQHFGDGTRLSIL.

V gene TRBV15 combines with J gene TRBJ1-5; 9 bases line up with TRBD1. Per the germline V gene, CDR1 is LNHNV and CDR2 is YYDKDF (reference sequence). Trimming took 5 bases from V and 9 from J; bases not matched to a gene: 11. CDR3 length: 15 residues. This CDR3 reads CATSGPTGGGWPQHF. The CDR3 DNA follows: TGTGCCACCAGCGGACCGACAGGGGGTGGGTGGCCCCAGCATTTT.

The V gene is TRBV27, the J gene TRBJ2-6; D is undetermined. V dropped 2 bases and J dropped 1 base, with 12 bases sitting between them. There are 17 residues in the CDR3. The germline CDR1 and CDR2 sequences are MNHEY and SMNVEV (reference sequence). The CDR3 DNA reads TGTGCCAGCAGTTTACGAGGCGTGGGATCTGGGGCCAACGTCCTGACTTTC. This encodes CASSLRGVGSGANVLTF.

The J gene is TRBJ2-4, the V gene TRBV13, with TRBD1 identical over 7 bases. V dropped 4 bases and J dropped 1; count of bases not matched to a gene: 16. The V gene's germline CDR1 is PRHDT and CDR2 FYEKMQ (reference sequence). CDR3 length equals 19 residues. CDR3 sequence: CASSSRTGSSSFAKNIQYF. CDR3 coding DNA: TGTGCCAGCAGCTCTAGGACAGGTTCGTCGTCTTTCGCCAAAAACATTCAGTACTTC.

J is TRBJ2-2 and V is TRBV28, with D unresolved. Germline V CDR1 and CDR2: MDHEN, SYDVKM. Trimming took off 5 bases at V and 6 bases at J, with 4 bases between the two ends. This CDR3 region has 11 residues. The chain's CDR3 is CASSSPGELFF. The CDR3 DNA is TGTGCCAGCAGTAGTCCCGGGGAGCTGTTTTTT.

The V and J genes are TRBV27 and TRBJ1-2, with 9 bases matching TRBD1. This CDR3 spans 15 amino acids. CDR1 and CDR2 from the germline V gene are MNHEY and SMNVEV (reference sequence). J was trimmed by 5 bases and V by 4 bases; bases with no gene match: 8. Written as DNA, the CDR3 is TGTGCCAGCAGTTCTGGGACAGGGTTGTGGTATGGCTACACCTTC. It translates to CASSSGTGLWYGYTF.

This chain links TRBV29-1 with TRBJ2-7; D is unclear. The CDR3 length is 12 residues. The V gene's germline CDR1 is SQVTM and CDR2 ANQGSEA. Trimming shortened V by 4 bases and J by 0 bases, and 7 bases separated the two germline ends. The CDR3 loop reads CSVVGNSYEQYF. The CDR3 DNA sequence: TGCAGCGTTGTGGGCAACTCCTACGAGCAGTACTTC.

The J gene is TRBJ1-1, the V gene TRBV30, with 8 nucleotides matching TRBD1. The germline V gene has CDR1 GTSNPN and CDR2 SVGIG (reference sequence). V shed 2 bases, J shed 1 base, and the junction held 3 bases outside the gene matches. The CDR3 sequence is 14 residues long. CDR3 DNA sequence: TGTGCCTGGAGTCCGGACAGGGAGAACACTGAAGCTTTCTTT. Amino acid sequence: CAWSPDRENTEAFF.

The rearrangement joins TRBV9 to TRBJ2-1, with D perhaps being TRBD1 or TRBD2 (7 bases each). Germline values: CDR1 SGDLS, CDR2 YYNGEE. V lost 1 base, J lost 5 bases, and 10 bases lay in between. This CDR3 is 14 amino acids long. This CDR3 is CASSVSGGDNEQFF. The CDR3, as DNA: TGTGCCAGCAGCGTATCAGGGGGGGACAATGAGCAGTTCTTC.

The rearrangement uses TRBV29-1 and TRBJ1-1; D gene unclear. This CDR3 has 10 residues. The germline V gene encodes CDR1 SQVTM and CDR2 ANQGSEA. V was trimmed by 0 bases and J by 8 bases, leaving 4 bases between them. As DNA, the CDR3 is TGCAGCGTTGAAGAGGGCGAAGCTTTCTTT. As protein: CSVEEGEAFF.

V gene TRBV28 combines with J gene TRBJ1-4; D not certain. Germline V gene sequence: CDR1 MDHEN, CDR2 SYDVKM. V was clipped by 4 bases and J by 5 bases, with 2 bases between them. The CDR3 has 11 amino acids. The CDR3 sequence is CASSSNEKLFF. CDR3 DNA sequence: TGTGCCAGCAGTTCGAATGAAAAACTGTTTTTT.

J is TRBJ2-7 and V is TRBV14, with 11 bases identical to TRBD1. The CDR3 covers 15 residues. Germline V gives CDR1 SGHDN, CDR2 FVKESK. V trimming: 6 bases; J trimming: 3 bases; junction bases outside the gene matches: 7. This CDR3 is CASRSGQGVDYEQYF. In DNA, the CDR3 is TGTGCCAGCAGATCGGGACAGGGGGTGGACTACGAGCAGTACTTC.

In DNA form, the CDR3 reads TGTGCCAGCAGCTTGGACGTAGGGGGGGAATATGGCTACACCTTC. This encodes CASSLDVGGEYGYTF. The chain uses TRBV5-6 and TRBJ1-2; tentative D call: TRBD1 (6 bases). This CDR3 region has 15 residues. In germline, CDR1 is SGHDT, CDR2 YYEEEE. Trimming took 0 bases from V and 5 from J, leaving 14 bases between them.

This clone appeared once. Written as DNA, the CDR3 is TGTGCCAGCCTCGCCGGGACTTCCCTCTACGAGCAGTACTTC. Protein sequence: CASLAGTSLYEQYF. This rearrangement joins TRBV19 to TRBJ2-7; a possible D gene is TRBD2 (6 bases). Germline V gives CDR1 LNHDA, CDR2 SQIVND (reference sequence). The V end lost 9 bases, the J end lost 3 bases, and 18 bases lay between the germline ends. The CDR3 covers 14 residues.

Of note for this clone: This specimen includes other DNA sequences encoding the same CDR3. The rearrangement links TRBV27 to TRBJ2-1, with D tentatively TRBD1 (6 bases). CDR1 MNHEY and CDR2 SMNVEV come from the germline V gene (reference sequence). The CDR3 length is 12 residues. Trimming pared 2 bases from V and 9 bases from J, leaving 8 bases between. The CDR3 bases are TGTGCCAGCAGTTTAGGGGGCCGTGAGCAGTTCTTC. This encodes CASSLGGREQFF.

The chain couples TRBV7-2 to TRBJ2-2; TRBD2 agrees at 10 bases. The CDR3 runs to 17 residues. The V gene end was trimmed by 1 base and the J gene end by 6 bases; junction bases not matched to a gene: 8. Germline CDR1 is SGHTA and CDR2 is FQGNSA. The CDR3 here is CASSLGKVAGGPGELFF. The CDR3 coding sequence is TGTGCCAGCAGCTTAGGAAAGGTAGCGGGAGGACCCGGGGAGCTGTTTTTT.

The chain is built from TRBV4-2 and TRBJ2-5; D might be TRBD1 (5 bases). V was trimmed by 1 base and J by 2 bases, leaving 14 bases between them. The CDR3 has 16 residues. Germline-derived CDR1 and CDR2 are LGHNA and YNFKEQ. CDR3 nucleotide sequence: TGTGCCAGCAGCCAAGTGGCAGGGATCCTTCAAGAGACCCAGTACTTC. As protein: CASSQVAGILQETQYF.

This chain uses TRBV14 with TRBJ2-1; TRBD2 aligns across 10 bases. The junction had 4 bases not matched to a gene; V was cut back by 1 base and J by 4 bases. The CDR3 covers 16 residues. The germline V gene has CDR1 SGHDN and CDR2 FVKESK. The CDR3 sequence: CASSQVGTSVYNEQFF. Written as DNA, the CDR3 is TGTGCCAGCAGCCAAGTAGGGACTAGCGTATACAATGAGCAGTTCTTC.

DNA for the CDR3: TGTGCCAGCGGGACTAGCGGGAGCGGCAATGAGCAGTTCTTC. Its protein is CASGTSGSGNEQFF. This chain links TRBV28 with TRBJ2-1; 14 bases map to TRBD2. The junction had 3 bases not matched to a gene; V was cut back by 8 bases and J by 6 bases. The CDR3 length is 14 residues. The germline V gene has CDR1 MDHEN and CDR2 SYDVKM.

In DNA form, the CDR3 reads TGTGCCAGCAGTTTAGTACTAGCGGGAGGGCCGCTCTACAATGAGCAGTTCTTC. As protein: CASSLVLAGGPLYNEQFF. The rearrangement links TRBV27 to TRBJ2-1; 13 bases align to TRBD2. CDR3 length: 18 amino acids. Trimming cost V 2 bases and J 3 bases; bases outside gene matches: 7. Germline CDR1 MNHEY, CDR2 SMNVEV (reference sequence).

The V gene is TRBV7-9, the J gene TRBJ2-3; D call uncertain. The CDR3 contains 13 residues. V was cut by 1 base and J by 7 bases, with 9 bases left in between. From germline, CDR1 is SEHNR and CDR2 FQNEAQ (reference sequence). The CDR3 coding sequence is TGTGCCAGCAGCTTAGAAGCTGGGAATACGCAGTATTTT. It yields the protein CASSLEAGNTQYF.